This T cell receptor (beta chain) was found in a study of OX40 agonist ivuxolimab in advanced cancers. Looking at the study overall: Of the participants, under 50% had some prior anti-PD-1, anti-PD-L1 or anti-CTLA-4 therapy, which was allowed. Three patients got partial responses; one had hepatocellular carcinoma and two had cutaneous melanoma. General study points: At 0.1 to 3.0 mg/kg and by week 6, clonal expansion occurred in CD4+ and CD8+ blood T cells.

The data were produced by immunoSEQ multiplex PCR, yet TCRdb's version contains in-frame clones alone and is incomplete. This table holds over 45,000 clones, around 83% found once. Notes on this clone: Its specificity is not known.

Prior autoimmune disease or systemic immunosuppression barred patients. Germline loops: CDR1 SGHTA, CDR2 FQGTGA. The CDR3 is 16 amino acids. The V end was cut by 2 bases, the J end by 4 bases, with 14 bases between. The specimen comprised CD4+ or CD8+ T cells sorted from blood, sampled in a trial of the OX40 agonist ivuxolimab. This rearrangement joins TRBV7-3 to TRBJ2-2; weak D call: TRBD1 (6 bases). The clonotype was recovered from an adult with an advanced solid tumor such as melanoma, head and neck, liver or kidney cancer. The CDR3 sequence: CASSLLPGAATGELFF. The CDR3 DNA follows: TGTGCCAGCAGCTTACTACCAGGGGCGGCCACCGGGGAGCTGTTTTTT.